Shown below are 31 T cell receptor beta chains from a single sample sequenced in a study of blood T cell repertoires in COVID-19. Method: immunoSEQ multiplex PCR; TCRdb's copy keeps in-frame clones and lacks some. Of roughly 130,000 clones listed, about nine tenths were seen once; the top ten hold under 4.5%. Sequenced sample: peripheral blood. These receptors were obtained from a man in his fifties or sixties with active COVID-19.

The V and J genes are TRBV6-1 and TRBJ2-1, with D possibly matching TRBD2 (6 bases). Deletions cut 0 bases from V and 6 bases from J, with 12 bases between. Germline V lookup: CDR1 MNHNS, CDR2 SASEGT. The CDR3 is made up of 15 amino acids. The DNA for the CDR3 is TGTGCCAGCAGTGAAGCGAGACTAGGAGGCAATGAGCAGTTCTTC. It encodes CASSEARLGGNEQFF.

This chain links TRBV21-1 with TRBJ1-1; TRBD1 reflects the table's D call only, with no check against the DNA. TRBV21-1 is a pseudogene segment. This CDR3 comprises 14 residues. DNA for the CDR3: TGTGCCAGCAGCAAAGTGGGCCTGAACACTGAAGCTTTCTTT. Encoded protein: CASSKVGLNTEAFF.

This chain's CDR3 is CASSVADQETQYF. The DNA for the CDR3 is TGTGCCAGCAGCGTAGCTGACCAAGAGACCCAGTACTTC. The chain recombines TRBV9 with TRBJ2-5; D is uncertain. Germline V gene sequence: CDR1 SGDLS, CDR2 YYNGEE. CDR3 size: 13 residues. V was trimmed by 0 bases and J by 0 bases, leaving 3 bases between them.

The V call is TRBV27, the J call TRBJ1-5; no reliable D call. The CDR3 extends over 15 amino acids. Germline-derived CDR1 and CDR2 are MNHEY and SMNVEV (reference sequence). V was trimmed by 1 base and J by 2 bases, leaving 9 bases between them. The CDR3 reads CASSLFRGGNQPQHF. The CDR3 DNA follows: TGTGCCAGCAGTTTATTTCGCGGAGGCAATCAGCCCCAGCATTTT.

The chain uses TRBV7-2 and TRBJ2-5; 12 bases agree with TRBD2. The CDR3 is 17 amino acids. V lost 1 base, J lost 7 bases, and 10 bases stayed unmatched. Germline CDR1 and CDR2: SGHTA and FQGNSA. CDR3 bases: TGTGCCAGCAGCTTAGAACCACTAGCGGGAGGTGGGGCGACCCAGTACTTC. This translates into CASSLEPLAGGGATQYF.

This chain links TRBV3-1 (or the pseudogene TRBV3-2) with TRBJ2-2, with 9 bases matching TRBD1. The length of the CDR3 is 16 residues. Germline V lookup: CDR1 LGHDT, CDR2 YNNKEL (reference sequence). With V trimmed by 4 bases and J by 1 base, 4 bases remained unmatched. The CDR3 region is CASSPYRGRNTGELFF. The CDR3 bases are TGTGCCAGCAGCCCGTACAGGGGGCGGAACACCGGGGAGCTGTTTTTT.

CDR3 in amino acids: CASSPTGTGANVLTF. The CDR3 DNA reads as TGTGCCAGCAGCCCCACGGGGACAGGGGCCAACGTCCTGACTTTC. V gene TRBV14 combines with J gene TRBJ2-6; D might be TRBD1 (6 bases). The CDR3 loop spans 15 amino acids. V was trimmed by 4 bases and J by 4 bases, leaving 11 bases between them. CDR1 and CDR2 (germline): SGHDN, FVKESK.

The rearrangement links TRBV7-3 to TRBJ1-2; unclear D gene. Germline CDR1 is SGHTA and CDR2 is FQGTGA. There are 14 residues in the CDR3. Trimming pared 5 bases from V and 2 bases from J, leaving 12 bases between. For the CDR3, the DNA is TGTGCCAGCAGCCCTACGACACCAAACTATGGCTACACCTTC. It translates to CASSPTTPNYGYTF.

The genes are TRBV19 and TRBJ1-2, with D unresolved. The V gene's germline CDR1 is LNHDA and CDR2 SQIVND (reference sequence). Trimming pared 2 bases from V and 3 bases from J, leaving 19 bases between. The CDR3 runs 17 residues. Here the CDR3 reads CASSIIVGSAADYGYTF. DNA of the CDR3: TGTGCCAGTAGTATAATTGTCGGGTCAGCCGCCGACTATGGCTACACCTTC.

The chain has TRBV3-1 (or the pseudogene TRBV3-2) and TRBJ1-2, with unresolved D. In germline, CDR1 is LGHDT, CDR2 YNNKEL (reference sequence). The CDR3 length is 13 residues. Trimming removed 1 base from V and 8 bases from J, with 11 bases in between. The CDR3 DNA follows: TGTGCCAGCAGCCAAGTTCCGGGGAGGGGCTACACCTTC. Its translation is CASSQVPGRGYTF.

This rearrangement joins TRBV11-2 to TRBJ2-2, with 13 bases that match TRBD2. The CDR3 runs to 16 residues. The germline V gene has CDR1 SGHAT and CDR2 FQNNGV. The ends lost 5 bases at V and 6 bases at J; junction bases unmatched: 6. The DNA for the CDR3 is TGTGCCAGCAGCCTCCCGGGACTAGCGGGACCCGGGGAGCTGTTTTTT. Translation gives CASSLPGLAGPGELFF.

DNA of the CDR3: TGTGCCAGCTGCCGCGAAACGAACACTGAAGCTTTCTTT. It specifies CASCRETNTEAFF. The chain is built from TRBV27 and TRBJ1-1, with no clear D. Germline CDR1 MNHEY, CDR2 SMNVEV (reference sequence). V lost 8 bases to trimming and J lost 1 base, with 11 bases between them. The CDR3 length is 13 residues.

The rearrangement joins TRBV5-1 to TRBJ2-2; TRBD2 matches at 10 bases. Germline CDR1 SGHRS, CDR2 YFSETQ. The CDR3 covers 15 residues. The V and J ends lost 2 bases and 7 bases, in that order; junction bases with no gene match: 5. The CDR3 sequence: CASSLSGRASGELFF. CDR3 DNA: TGCGCCAGCAGCTTAAGCGGGAGGGCCAGCGGGGAGCTGTTTTTT.

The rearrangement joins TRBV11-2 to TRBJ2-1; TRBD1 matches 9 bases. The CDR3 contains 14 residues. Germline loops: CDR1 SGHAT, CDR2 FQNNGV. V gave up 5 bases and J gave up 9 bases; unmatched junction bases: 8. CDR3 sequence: CASSGGQGGGEQFF. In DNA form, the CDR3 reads TGTGCCAGCAGCGGGGGACAGGGAGGGGGTGAGCAGTTCTTC.

CDR3 in DNA: TGTGCAAGTCGAGCGGACAGGAGGGCCACCACTGAAGCTTTCTTT. Protein sequence: CASRADRRATTEAFF. The chain has TRBV27 and TRBJ1-1; 7 bases map to TRBD1. Germline CDR1 MNHEY, CDR2 SMNVEV (reference sequence). This CDR3 is 15 amino acids long.

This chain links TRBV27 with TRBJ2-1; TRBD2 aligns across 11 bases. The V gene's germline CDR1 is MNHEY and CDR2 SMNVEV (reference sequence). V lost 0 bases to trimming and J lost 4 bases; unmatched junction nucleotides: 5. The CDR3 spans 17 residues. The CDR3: CASSLSPLAGVYNEQFF. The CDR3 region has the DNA TGTGCCAGCAGTTTATCCCCACTAGCGGGAGTTTACAATGAGCAGTTCTTC.

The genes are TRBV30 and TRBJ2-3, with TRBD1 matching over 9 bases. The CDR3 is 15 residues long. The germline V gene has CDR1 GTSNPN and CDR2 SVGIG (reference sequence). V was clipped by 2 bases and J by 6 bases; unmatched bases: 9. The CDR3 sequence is CAWSSGQGSGDTQYF. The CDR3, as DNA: TGTGCCTGGAGTTCGGGACAGGGCTCTGGGGATACGCAGTATTTT.

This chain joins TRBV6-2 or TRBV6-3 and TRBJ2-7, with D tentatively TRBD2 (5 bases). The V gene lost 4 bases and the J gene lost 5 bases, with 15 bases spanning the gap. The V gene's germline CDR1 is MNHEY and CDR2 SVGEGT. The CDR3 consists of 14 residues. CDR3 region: CASSSPTRSNEQYV. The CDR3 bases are TGTGCCAGCAGTTCTCCAACTAGGAGTAACGAGCAGTACGTC.

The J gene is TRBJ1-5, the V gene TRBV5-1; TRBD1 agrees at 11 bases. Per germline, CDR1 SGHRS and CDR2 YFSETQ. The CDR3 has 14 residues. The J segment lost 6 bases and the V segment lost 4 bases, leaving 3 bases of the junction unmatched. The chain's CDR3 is CASSTGTGGQPQHF. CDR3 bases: TGCGCCAGCAGCACAGGGACAGGGGGTCAGCCCCAGCATTTT.

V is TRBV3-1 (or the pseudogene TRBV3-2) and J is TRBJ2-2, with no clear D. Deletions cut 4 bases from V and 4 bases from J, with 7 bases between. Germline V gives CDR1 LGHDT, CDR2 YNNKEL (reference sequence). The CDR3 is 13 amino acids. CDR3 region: CASSPRSTGELFF. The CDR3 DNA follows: TGTGCCAGCAGCCCCCGTTCCACCGGGGAGCTGTTTTTT.

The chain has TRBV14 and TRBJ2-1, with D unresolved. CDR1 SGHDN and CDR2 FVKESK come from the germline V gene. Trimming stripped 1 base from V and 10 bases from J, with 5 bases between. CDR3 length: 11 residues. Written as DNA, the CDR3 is TGTGCCAGCAGCCAAGTGCAGGAGCAGTTCTTC. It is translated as CASSQVQEQFF.

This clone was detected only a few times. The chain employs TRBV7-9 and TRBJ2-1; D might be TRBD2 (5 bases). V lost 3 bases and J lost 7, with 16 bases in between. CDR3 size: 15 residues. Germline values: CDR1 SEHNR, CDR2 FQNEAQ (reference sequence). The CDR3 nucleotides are TGTGCCAGCAGCTTCCCCGTGGGAGCGTATAATGAGCAGTTCTTC. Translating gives CASSFPVGAYNEQFF.

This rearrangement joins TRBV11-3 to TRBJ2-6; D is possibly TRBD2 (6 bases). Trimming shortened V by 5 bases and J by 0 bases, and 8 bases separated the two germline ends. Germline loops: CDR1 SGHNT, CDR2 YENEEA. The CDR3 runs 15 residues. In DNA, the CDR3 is TGTGCCAGCAGCCCGGGGGTCTCTGGGGCCAACGTCCTGACTTTC. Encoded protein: CASSPGVSGANVLTF.

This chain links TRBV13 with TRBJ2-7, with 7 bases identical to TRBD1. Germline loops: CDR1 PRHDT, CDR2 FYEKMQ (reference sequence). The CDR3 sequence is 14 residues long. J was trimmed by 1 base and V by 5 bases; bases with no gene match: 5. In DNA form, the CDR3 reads TGTGCCAGCAGCGACAGGGACAGTTCCTACGAGCAGTACTTC. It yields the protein CASSDRDSSYEQYF.

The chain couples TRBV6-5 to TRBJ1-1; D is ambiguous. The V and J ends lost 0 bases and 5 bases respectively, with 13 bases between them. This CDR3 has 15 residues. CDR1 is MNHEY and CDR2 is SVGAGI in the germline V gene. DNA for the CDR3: TGTGCCAGCAGTTACTCAAGGCGGAGCGGGACTGAAGCTTTCTTT. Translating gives CASSYSRRSGTEAFF.

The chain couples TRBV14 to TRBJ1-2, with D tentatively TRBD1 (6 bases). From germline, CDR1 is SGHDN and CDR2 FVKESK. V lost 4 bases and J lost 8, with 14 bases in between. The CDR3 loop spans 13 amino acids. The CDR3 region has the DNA TGTGCCAGCAGCCCCAACAGGGTTGTAGGCTACACCTTC. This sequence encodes CASSPNRVVGYTF. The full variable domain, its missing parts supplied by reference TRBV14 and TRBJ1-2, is EAGVTQFPSHSVIEKGQTVTLRCDPISGHDNLYWYRRVMGKEIKFLLHFVKESKQDESGMPNNRFLAERTGGTYSTLKVQPAELEDSGVYFCASSPNRVVGYTFGSGTRLTVV.

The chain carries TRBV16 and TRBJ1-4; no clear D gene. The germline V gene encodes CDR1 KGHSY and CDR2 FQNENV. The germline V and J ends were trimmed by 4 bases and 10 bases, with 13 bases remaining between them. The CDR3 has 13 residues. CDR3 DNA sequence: TGTGCCAGCAGCCGGGGATTTGAGGGAAAACTGTTTTTT. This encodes CASSRGFEGKLFF.

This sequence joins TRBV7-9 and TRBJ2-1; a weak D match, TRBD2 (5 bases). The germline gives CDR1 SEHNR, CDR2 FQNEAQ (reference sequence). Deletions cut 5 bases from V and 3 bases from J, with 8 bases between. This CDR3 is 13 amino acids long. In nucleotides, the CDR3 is TGTGCCAGCAGCCCCGGGAACTACAATGAGCAGTTCTTC. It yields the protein CASSPGNYNEQFF.

CDR3 sequence reads: CASSLRGVRRGPDTQYF. The CDR3 bases are TGTGCCAGTAGTTTAAGGGGAGTAAGGAGGGGCCCAGATACGCAGTATTTT. The chain joins TRBV19 to TRBJ2-3, with D perhaps matching TRBD2 (6 bases). This CDR3 is 17 amino acids long. V was cut by 5 bases and J by 4 bases, with 22 bases left in between. The germline V gene has CDR1 LNHDA and CDR2 SQIVND (reference sequence).

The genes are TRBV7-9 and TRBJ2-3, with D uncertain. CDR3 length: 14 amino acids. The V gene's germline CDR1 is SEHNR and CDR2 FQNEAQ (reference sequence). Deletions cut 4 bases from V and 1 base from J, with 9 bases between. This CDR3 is CASSSGGGTDTQYF. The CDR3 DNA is TGTGCCAGCAGCTCCGGCGGCGGCACAGATACGCAGTATTTT.

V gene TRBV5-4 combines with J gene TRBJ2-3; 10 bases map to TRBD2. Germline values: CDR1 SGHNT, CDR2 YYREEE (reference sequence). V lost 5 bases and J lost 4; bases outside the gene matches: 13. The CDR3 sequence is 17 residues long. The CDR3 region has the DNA TGTGCCAGCAGTCGGCCGAGCGGGGGGGAGGAGTCAGATACGCAGTATTTT. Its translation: CASSRPSGGEESDTQYF. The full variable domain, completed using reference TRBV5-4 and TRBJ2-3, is ETGVTQSPTHLIKTRGQQVTLRCSSQSGHNTVSWYQQALGQGPQFIFQYYREEENGRGNFPPRFSGLQFPNYSSELNVNALELDDSALYLCASSRPSGGEESDTQYFGPGTRLTVL.